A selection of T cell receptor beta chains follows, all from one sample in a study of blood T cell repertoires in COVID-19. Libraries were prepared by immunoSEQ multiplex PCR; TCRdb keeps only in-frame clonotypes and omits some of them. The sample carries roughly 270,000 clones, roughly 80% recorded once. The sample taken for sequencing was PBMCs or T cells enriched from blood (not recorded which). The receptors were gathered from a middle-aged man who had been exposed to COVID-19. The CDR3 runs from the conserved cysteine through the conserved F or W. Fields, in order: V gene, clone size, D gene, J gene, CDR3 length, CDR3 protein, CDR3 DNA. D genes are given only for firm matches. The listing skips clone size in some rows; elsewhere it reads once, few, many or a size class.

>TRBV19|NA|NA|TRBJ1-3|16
CASTYSRLASGNTIYF
TGTGCCAGTACCTACAGTCGTCTCGCCTCTGGAAACACCATATATTTT
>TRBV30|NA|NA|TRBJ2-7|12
CAWSTLGYEQYF
TGTGCCTGGAGTACCCTAGGATACGAGCAGTACTTC
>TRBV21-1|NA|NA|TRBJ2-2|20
CASSLHRTATKIKNTGELFF
TGTGCCAGCAGTTTACACCGGACAGCCACTAAAATTAAGAACACCGGGGAGCTGTTTTTT
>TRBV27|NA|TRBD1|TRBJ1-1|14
CASSPGQGGTEAFF
TGTGCCAGCAGCCCTGGACAGGGGGGCACTGAAGCTTTCTTT
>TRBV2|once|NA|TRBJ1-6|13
CATYSQNNSPLHF
TGTGCCACGTACTCACAGAATAATTCACCCCTCCACTTT
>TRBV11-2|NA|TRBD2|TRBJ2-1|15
CASSRGGSSYNEQFF
TGTGCCAGCAGCCGGGGGGGCAGCTCCTACAATGAGCAGTTCTTC
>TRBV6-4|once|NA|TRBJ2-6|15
CASSLQSSGANVLTF
TGTGCCAGCAGTCTACAGAGCTCTGGGGCCAACGTCCTGACTTTC
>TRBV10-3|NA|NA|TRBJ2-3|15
CANSEDRGTTDTQYF
TGTGCCAACAGTGAGGATCGGGGGACCACAGATACGCAGTATTTT
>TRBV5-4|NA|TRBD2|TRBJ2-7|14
CASSLTSGSPEQYF
TGTGCCAGCAGCTTAACTAGCGGGAGTCCCGAGCAGTACTTC
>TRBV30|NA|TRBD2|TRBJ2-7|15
CAWSVGTSGPYEQYF
TGTGCCTGGAGTGTCGGGACTAGCGGTCCCTACGAGCAGTACTTC
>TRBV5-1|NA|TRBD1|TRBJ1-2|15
CASSAGQGVGYGYTF
TGCGCCAGCAGCGCGGGACAGGGAGTGGGCTATGGCTACACCTTC
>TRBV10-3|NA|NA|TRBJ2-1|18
CAISGSGGREKSRNEQFF
TGTGCCATCAGTGGCAGTGGGGGGCGGGAGAAGTCTAGAAATGAGCAGTTCTTC
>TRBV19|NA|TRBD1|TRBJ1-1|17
CASTRLTGGLRNTEAFF
TGTGCCAGTACCCGGTTAACAGGGGGCCTGCGGAACACTGAAGCTTTCTTT
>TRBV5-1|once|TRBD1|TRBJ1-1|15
CASRYWTGGRREAFF
TGCGCCAGCAGATATTGGACAGGGGGCAGGAGGGAAGCTTTCTTT
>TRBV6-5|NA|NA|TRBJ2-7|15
CASSYSIGGSYEQYF
TGTGCCAGCAGTTACAGTATTGGGGGGTCCTACGAGCAGTACTTC
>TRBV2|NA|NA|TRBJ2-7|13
CASSVGLGAEQYF
TGTGCCAGCAGTGTAGGGCTGGGGGCCGAGCAGTACTTC
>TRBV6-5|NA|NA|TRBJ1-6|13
CASRRGSYPPLHF
TGTGCCAGCAGGAGAGGCTCCTATCCACCCCTCCACTTT
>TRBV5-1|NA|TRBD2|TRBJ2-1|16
CASSPGTSGMYNEQFF
TGCGCCAGCAGCCCTGGGACTAGCGGGATGTACAATGAGCAGTTCTTC
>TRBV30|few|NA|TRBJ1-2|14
CAWSRRDAAYGYTF
TGTGCCTGGAGTAGAAGAGATGCCGCATATGGCTACACCTTC
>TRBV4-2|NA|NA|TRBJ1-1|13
CASSQVIGTEAFF
TGTGCCAGCAGCCAAGTTATCGGCACTGAAGCTTTCTTT
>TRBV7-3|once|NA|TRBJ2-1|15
CASSLSRTGHNEQFF
TGTGCCAGCAGCTTAAGTCGAACGGGTCACAATGAGCAGTTCTTC
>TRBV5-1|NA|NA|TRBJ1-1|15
CASSRSGAVNTEAFF
TGCGCCAGCAGCCGGTCAGGGGCCGTGAACACTGAAGCTTTCTTT
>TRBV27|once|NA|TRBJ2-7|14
CASSLMGEDYEQYF
TGTGCCAGCAGTTTAATGGGGGAGGATTACGAGCAGTACTTC
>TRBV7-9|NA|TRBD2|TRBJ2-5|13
CASSKGLLETQYF
TGTGCCAGCAGCAAGGGACTACTTGAGACCCAGTACTTC
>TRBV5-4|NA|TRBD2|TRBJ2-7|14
CASSLYQRDYEQYF
TGTGCCAGCAGCTTGTATCAGCGGGACTACGAGCAGTACTTC
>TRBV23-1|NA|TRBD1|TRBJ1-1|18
CASSQPGQGGTMNTEAFF
TGCGCCAGCAGTCAACCGGGACAGGGAGGGACAATGAACACTGAAGCTTTCTTT
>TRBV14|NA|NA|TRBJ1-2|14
CASSRMEGGYGYTF
TGTGCCAGCAGCCGGATGGAGGGCGGCTATGGCTACACCTTC
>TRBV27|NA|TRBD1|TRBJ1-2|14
CASSLRTGGYGYTF
TGTGCCAGCAGTTTAAGGACAGGGGGCTATGGCTACACCTTC
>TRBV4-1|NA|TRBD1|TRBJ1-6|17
CASSQHATGTGNSPLHF
TGCGCCAGCAGCCAGCATGCCACCGGGACAGGGAACTCACCCCTCCACTTT
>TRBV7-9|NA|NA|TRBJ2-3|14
CASSLYAEADTQYF
TGTGCCAGCAGCTTATATGCGGAGGCAGATACGCAGTATTTT
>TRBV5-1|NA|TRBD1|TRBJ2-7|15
CASSQQGTAVSEQYF
TGCGCCAGCAGCCAGCAGGGGACAGCAGTCTCCGAGCAGTACTTC
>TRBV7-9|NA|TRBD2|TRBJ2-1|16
CASSRGTNLNDNEQFF
TGTGCCAGCAGCCGTGGGACTAACCTAAACGACAATGAGCAGTTCTTC
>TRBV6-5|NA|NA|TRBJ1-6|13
CASSGEAYSPLHF
TGTGCCAGCAGCGGGGAAGCTTATTCACCCCTCCACTTT
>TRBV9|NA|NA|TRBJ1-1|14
CASSVDSGSTEAFF
TGTGCCAGCAGCGTAGATTCAGGGTCCACTGAAGCTTTCTTT
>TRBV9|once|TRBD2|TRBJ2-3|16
CASSGNSGGGTDTQYF
TGTGCCAGCAGCGGGAACTCGGGGGGAGGCACAGATACGCAGTATTTT
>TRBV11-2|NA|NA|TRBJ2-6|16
CASSTRTVSGANVLTF
TGTGCCAGCAGCACGCGGACAGTCTCTGGGGCCAACGTCCTGACTTTC
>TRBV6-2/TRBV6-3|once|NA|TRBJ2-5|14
CASSYVGEGETQYF
TGTGCCAGCAGTTACGTAGGGGAAGGAGAGACCCAGTACTTC
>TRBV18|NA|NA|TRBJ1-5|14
CASSPAGGNQPQHF
TGTGCCAGCTCACCGGCAGGGGGCAATCAGCCCCAGCATTTT
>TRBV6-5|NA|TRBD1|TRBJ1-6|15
CASNSRGLGFSPLHF
TGTGCCAGCAATTCCAGGGGGCTCGGATTTTCACCCCTCCACTTT